The TCR beta chain described here comes from a study of metastatic and nonmetastatic thyroid tumors. Each patient went into thyroid surgery without having received any treatment. Via MiXCR, TCRdb re-called the PCR reads. The table has some 10,000 clones, around 30% seen once. This clone has just a few counts. CDR1 and CDR2 from the germline V gene are MNHNS and SASEGT. This CDR3 is built from 15 residues. The ends were cut back, 5 bases at V and 4 bases at J, with 17 bases in the middle. This TCR derives from a male donor with papillary thyroid cancer or a benign thyroid nodule (not recorded which). Some clones in this sample may be carry-over from other donors' samples. The chain joins TRBV6-1 to TRBJ1-2, with a tentative D call TRBD1 (6 bases). The sample was adjacent normal tissue. The chain's CDR3 is CASSPTLQGVYGYTF. The CDR3 DNA reads TGTGCCAGCAGTCCGACACTACAGGGTGTCTATGGCTACACCTTC.